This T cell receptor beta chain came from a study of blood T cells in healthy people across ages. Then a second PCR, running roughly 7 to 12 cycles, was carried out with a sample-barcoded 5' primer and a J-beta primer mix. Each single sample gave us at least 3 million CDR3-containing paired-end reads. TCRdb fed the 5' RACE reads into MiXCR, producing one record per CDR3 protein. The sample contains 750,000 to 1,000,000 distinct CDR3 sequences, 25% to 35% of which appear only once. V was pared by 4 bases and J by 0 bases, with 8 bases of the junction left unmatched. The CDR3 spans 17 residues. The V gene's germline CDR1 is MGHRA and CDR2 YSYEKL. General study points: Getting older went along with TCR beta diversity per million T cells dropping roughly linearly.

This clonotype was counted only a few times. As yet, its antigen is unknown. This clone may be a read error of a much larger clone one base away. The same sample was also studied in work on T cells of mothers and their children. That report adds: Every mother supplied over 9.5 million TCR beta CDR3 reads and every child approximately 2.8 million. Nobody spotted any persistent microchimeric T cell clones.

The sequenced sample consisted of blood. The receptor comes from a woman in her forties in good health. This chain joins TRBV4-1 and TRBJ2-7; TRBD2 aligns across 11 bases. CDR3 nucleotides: TGCGCCAGCAGCCCAATTACTAGCGGGGGAACCTCCTACGAGCAGTACTTC. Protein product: CASSPITSGGTSYEQYF.